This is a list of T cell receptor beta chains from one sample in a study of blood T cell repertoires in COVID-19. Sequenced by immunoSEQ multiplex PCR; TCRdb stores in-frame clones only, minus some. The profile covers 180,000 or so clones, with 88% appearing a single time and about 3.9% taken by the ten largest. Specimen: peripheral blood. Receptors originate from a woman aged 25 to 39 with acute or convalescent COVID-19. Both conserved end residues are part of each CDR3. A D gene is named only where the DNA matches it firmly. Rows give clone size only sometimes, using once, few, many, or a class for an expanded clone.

CDR3 protein: CASRSGLHYEQYF
CDR3 DNA: TGTGCCAGCAGAAGCGGGCTTCACTACGAGCAGTACTTC
V gene: TRBV11-3
D gene: -
J gene: TRBJ2-7
clone size: -

CDR3 protein: CASSADPSIDTQYF
CDR3 DNA: TGTGCCAGCAGCGCAGACCCTAGCATAGATACGCAGTATTTT
V gene: TRBV9
D gene: -
J gene: TRBJ2-3
clone size: -

CDR3 protein: CASTQAEGGSYEQYF
CDR3 DNA: TGTGCCAGCACCCAAGCGGAGGGTGGGTCCTACGAGCAGTACTTC
V gene: TRBV7-9
D gene: -
J gene: TRBJ2-7
clone size: -

CDR3 protein: CASSFTRGEQYF
CDR3 DNA: TGTGCCAGCAGTTTTACCCGGGGCGAGCAGTACTTC
V gene: TRBV6-6
D gene: -
J gene: TRBJ2-7
clone size: -

CDR3 protein: CASSIVGGAGELFF
CDR3 DNA: TGTGCCAGTAGTATAGTCGGGGGAGCCGGGGAGCTGTTTTTT
V gene: TRBV19
D gene: -
J gene: TRBJ2-2
clone size: -

CDR3 protein: CASSPGIAGYNEQFF
CDR3 DNA: TGTGCCAGCAGCCCCGGTATAGCGGGGTACAATGAGCAGTTCTTC
V gene: TRBV9
D gene: TRBD2
J gene: TRBJ2-1
clone size: -

CDR3 protein: CASSLSSVGQPQHF
CDR3 DNA: TGTGCCAGCAGCTTATCCTCTGTCGGGCAGCCCCAGCATTTT
V gene: TRBV7-9
D gene: -
J gene: TRBJ1-5
clone size: -

CDR3 protein: CATYPRTGPSEQYF
CDR3 DNA: TGTGCTACCTACCCCCGGACAGGCCCTAGCGAGCAGTACTTC
V gene: TRBV28
D gene: TRBD1
J gene: TRBJ2-7
clone size: -

CDR3 protein: CASSLGVYGYTF
CDR3 DNA: TGTGCCAGCAGCTTGGGAGTCTATGGCTACACCTTC
V gene: TRBV5-8
D gene: -
J gene: TRBJ1-2
clone size: few

CDR3 protein: CASSRRQGRTEAFF
CDR3 DNA: TGTGCCAGCAGTCGTCGACAGGGAAGGACTGAAGCTTTCTTT
V gene: TRBV28
D gene: TRBD1
J gene: TRBJ1-1
clone size: -

CDR3 protein: CASSLTDRAYEQYF
CDR3 DNA: TGTGCCAGCAGTTTAACCGACAGGGCCTACGAGCAGTACTTC
V gene: TRBV28
D gene: TRBD1
J gene: TRBJ2-7
clone size: -

CDR3 protein: CATSTGETQYF
CDR3 DNA: TGTGCCACCTCGACAGGGGAGACCCAGTACTTC
V gene: TRBV19
D gene: TRBD1
J gene: TRBJ2-5
clone size: -

CDR3 protein: CASSFGHGGVGEQYF
CDR3 DNA: TGTGCCAGCAGTTTTGGACACGGAGGGGTGGGAGAGCAGTACTTC
V gene: TRBV28
D gene: -
J gene: TRBJ2-7
clone size: -

CDR3 protein: CASSLQGQSSYEQYF
CDR3 DNA: TGTGCCAGCAGTTTACAGGGACAGTCCTCCTACGAGCAGTACTTC
V gene: TRBV27
D gene: TRBD1
J gene: TRBJ2-7
clone size: -

CDR3 protein: CASSPGVYGYTF
CDR3 DNA: TGTGCCAGCAGTCCAGGGGTCTATGGCTACACCTTC
V gene: TRBV12-3/TRBV12-4
D gene: -
J gene: TRBJ1-2
clone size: few

CDR3 protein: CASSLEVGGELFF
CDR3 DNA: TGTGCCAGCAGCTTAGAGGTCGGCGGGGAGCTGTTTTTT
V gene: TRBV11-3
D gene: -
J gene: TRBJ2-2
clone size: -

CDR3 protein: CASSMTGGTVGEQYF
CDR3 DNA: TGTGCCAGCAGCATGACAGGGGGGACCGTGGGCGAGCAGTACTTC
V gene: TRBV7-8
D gene: TRBD1
J gene: TRBJ2-7
clone size: -

CDR3 protein: CATSRSLYGYTF
CDR3 DNA: TGTGCCACCAGCAGATCCCTCTATGGCTACACCTTC
V gene: TRBV15
D gene: -
J gene: TRBJ1-2
clone size: -

CDR3 protein: CASESSGLMAGERFF
CDR3 DNA: TGTGCCAGCGAATCGAGCGGGCTGATGGCGGGCGAGCGGTTCTTC
V gene: TRBV21-1
D gene: -
J gene: TRBJ2-1
clone size: -

CDR3 protein: CASSFRGYDQPQHF
CDR3 DNA: TGTGCCAGCAGTTTCCGAGGGTACGATCAGCCCCAGCATTTT
V gene: TRBV28
D gene: -
J gene: TRBJ1-5
clone size: -

CDR3 protein: CASSPSRERQETQYF
CDR3 DNA: TGTGCCAGCAGCCCAAGTAGGGAGCGTCAAGAGACCCAGTACTTC
V gene: TRBV7-9
D gene: -
J gene: TRBJ2-5
clone size: -

CDR3 protein: CASSHVLAGLNEQFF
CDR3 DNA: TGTGCCAGCAGCCACGTCCTAGCGGGACTCAATGAACAGTTCTTC
V gene: TRBV4-2
D gene: TRBD2
J gene: TRBJ2-1
clone size: once

CDR3 protein: CASSSQGNQPQHF
CDR3 DNA: TGTGCCAGCAGCTCCCAGGGGAATCAGCCCCAGCATTTT
V gene: TRBV11-2
D gene: -
J gene: TRBJ1-5
clone size: -

CDR3 protein: CASTGVPHEQFF
CDR3 DNA: TGTGCCAGTACAGGGGTCCCTCATGAGCAGTTCTTC
V gene: TRBV6-5
D gene: TRBD1
J gene: TRBJ2-1
clone size: -

CDR3 protein: CASRSGRVIDTQYF
CDR3 DNA: TGTGCCAGCAGGAGCGGGAGGGTCATAGATACGCAGTATTTT
V gene: TRBV2
D gene: TRBD2
J gene: TRBJ2-3
clone size: few

CDR3 protein: CASVWPQHF
CDR3 DNA: TGTGCCAGCGTCTGGCCCCAGCATTTT
V gene: TRBV14
D gene: -
J gene: TRBJ1-5
clone size: -

CDR3 protein: CACSRPYNEQFF
CDR3 DNA: TGTGCCTGTAGCCGGCCCTACAATGAGCAGTTCTTC
V gene: TRBV6-2/TRBV6-3
D gene: -
J gene: TRBJ2-1
clone size: -

CDR3 protein: CASGILAGLLNEQFF
CDR3 DNA: TGTGCTAGTGGTATATTAGCGGGACTCCTCAATGAGCAGTTCTTC
V gene: TRBV12-5
D gene: TRBD2
J gene: TRBJ2-1
clone size: -

CDR3 protein: CASGEGPNTGELFF
CDR3 DNA: TGTGCCAGCGGGGAGGGACCGAACACCGGGGAGCTGTTTTTT
V gene: TRBV6-5
D gene: TRBD2
J gene: TRBJ2-2
clone size: -

CDR3 protein: CASSWRGTGTYNEQFF
CDR3 DNA: TGTGCCAGCAGTTGGAGAGGGACAGGCACCTACAATGAGCAGTTCTTC
V gene: TRBV27
D gene: TRBD1
J gene: TRBJ2-1
clone size: -

CDR3 protein: CASGLVRAAGTYNEQFF
CDR3 DNA: TGTGCTAGTGGTTTGGTACGAGCGGCAGGCACCTACAATGAGCAGTTCTTC
V gene: TRBV12-5
D gene: -
J gene: TRBJ2-1
clone size: many